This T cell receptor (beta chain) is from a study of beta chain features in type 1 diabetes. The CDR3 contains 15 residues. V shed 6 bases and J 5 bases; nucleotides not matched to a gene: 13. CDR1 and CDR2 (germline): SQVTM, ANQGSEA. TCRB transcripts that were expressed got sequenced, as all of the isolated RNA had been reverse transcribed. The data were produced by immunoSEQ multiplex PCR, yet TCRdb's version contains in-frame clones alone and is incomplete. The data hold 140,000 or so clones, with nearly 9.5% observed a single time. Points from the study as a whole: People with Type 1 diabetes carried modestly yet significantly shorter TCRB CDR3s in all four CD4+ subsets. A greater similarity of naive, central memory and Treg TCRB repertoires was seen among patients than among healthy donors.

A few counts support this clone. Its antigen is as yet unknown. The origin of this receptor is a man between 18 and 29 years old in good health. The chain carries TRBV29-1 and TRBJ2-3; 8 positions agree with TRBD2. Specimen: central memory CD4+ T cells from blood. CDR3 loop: CSVEQLSGAKDTQYF. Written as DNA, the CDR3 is TGCAGCGTGGAACAGCTTAGCGGGGCAAAAGATACGCAGTATTTT.